Presented here are 14 T cell receptor beta chains from one specimen sequenced in a study of CD8 T cells in Susac syndrome. Reverse transcription used about 0.5 to 1 ug RNA and random hexamers. Each CDR3 protein gets one entry after TCRdb re-called the immunoSEQ multiplex PCR reads with MiXCR. The repertoire holds roughly 200,000 distinct CDR3 sequences, with 95% as singletons. Specimen: CD4+ T cells from PBMCs. These receptors all stem from a human donor in good health.

This clonotype was observed once. The rearrangement uses TRBV20-1 and TRBJ2-3; 13 bases fit TRBD2. Germline V gene data show CDR1 as DFQATT and CDR2 as SNEGSKA (reference sequence). V lost 4 bases and J lost 2; bases outside the gene matches: 12. The CDR3 is made up of 18 amino acids. The chain's CDR3 is CSAISYSGTSGDTDTQYF. Written as DNA, the CDR3 is TGCAGTGCTATATCTTATTCCGGGACTAGCGGGGACACAGATACGCAGTATTTT.

The table lists this clonotype with a count of one. The V and J genes are TRBV12-3 or TRBV12-4 and TRBJ2-5; no definite D call. The length of the CDR3 is 12 residues. The V and J ends lost 7 bases and 5 bases respectively, with 11 bases between them. CDR3 protein: CASTLTWETQYF. The DNA of the CDR3 is TGTGCCAGCACCTTAACGTGGGAGACCCAGTACTTC.

Details on this clonotype: One end of the junction is discordant with germline, which a read error may explain. The DNA of the CDR3 is TGTCCTCTTACGGGCTCCCCCGAATTATGCGGCTACACCTTC. This codes for CPLTGSPELCGYTF. The chain employs TRBV29-1 and TRBJ1-2, with D unresolved. The germline CDR1 and CDR2 sequences are SQVTM and ANQGSEA. CDR3 length: 14 amino acids.

The V call is TRBV7-9, the J call TRBJ2-1; 8 bases align to TRBD2. The V gene end was trimmed by 2 bases and the J gene end by 7 bases; junction bases not matched to a gene: 7. The germline V gene encodes CDR1 SEHNR and CDR2 FQNEAQ (reference sequence). This CDR3 spans 15 amino acids. The CDR3 coding sequence is TGTGCCAGCAGCTTATCGAGGACTAGCCAGAATGAGCAGTTCTTC. Translated: CASSLSRTSQNEQFF.

V gene TRBV10-3 combines with J gene TRBJ2-7; D perhaps matches TRBD1 (5 bases). Germline V CDR1 and CDR2: ENHRY, SYGVKD. Trimming stripped 0 bases from V and 6 bases from J, with 12 bases between. The CDR3 loop spans 14 amino acids. The CDR3 sequence: CAISESSGYGEQYV. The CDR3 DNA reads as TGTGCCATCAGTGAGTCGTCAGGGTACGGCGAGCAGTACGTC.

The chain is built from TRBV12-3 or TRBV12-4 and TRBJ1-5; TRBD1 matches 9 bases. This CDR3 has 13 amino acids. After removal of 5 bases from V and 13 bases from J, the junction contained 9 bases not matched to a gene. DNA of the CDR3: TGTGCCAGCAGTCCACAGGACAGGGGCACGCAGCATTTT. It codes for CASSPQDRGTQHF.

The chain joins TRBV12-3 or TRBV12-4 to TRBJ1-2; D perhaps matches TRBD1 (5 bases). Trimming removed 6 bases from V and 4 bases from J, with 12 bases in between. This CDR3 has 13 residues. The CDR3 nucleotides are TGTGCCAGCAGAATGACAGACCTCTATGGCTACACCTTC. This translates into CASRMTDLYGYTF.

The gene calls are TRBV9 and TRBJ2-7, with no clear D. This CDR3 comprises 13 residues. V was trimmed by 2 bases and J by 2 bases, leaving 8 bases between them. Looked up from germline, CDR1 is SGDLS and CDR2 is YYNGEE. CDR3 bases: TGTGCCAGCAGCGTGCCCCTTACCTACGAGCAGTACGTC. Encoded protein: CASSVPLTYEQYV.

CDR3 region: CASSQAAIVTQETQYF. The DNA of the CDR3 is TGCGCCAGCAGCCAAGCGGCAATCGTCACGCAAGAGACCCAGTACTTC. The chain joins TRBV4-1 to TRBJ2-5, with D unresolved. Germline lookup yields CDR1 MGHRA and CDR2 YSYEKL. The V gene lost 1 base and the J gene lost 2 bases, with 14 bases spanning the gap. CDR3 length: 16 amino acids.

The V and J genes are TRBV7-2 and TRBJ2-3; 9 bases agree with TRBD2. Germline CDR1 SGHTA, CDR2 FQGNSA. The CDR3 is 15 amino acids. Trimming removed 6 bases from V and 4 bases from J; junction bases left unmatched: 8. The CDR3 region is CASRLRGLAADTQYF. The CDR3 DNA reads TGTGCCAGCAGGTTAAGGGGACTAGCTGCAGATACGCAGTATTTT.

This chain links TRBV9 with TRBJ2-1, with 11 bases lining up with TRBD2. The V and J ends lost 0 bases and 7 bases, in that order; junction bases with no gene match: 9. CDR3 length: 17 residues. Germline loops: CDR1 SGDLS, CDR2 YYNGEE. The CDR3 DNA reads as TGTGCCAGCAGCGTAGCGGGTAGCGGGAGGGTTCGGAATGAGCAGTTCTTC. This codes for CASSVAGSGRVRNEQFF.

The V and J genes are TRBV7-2 and TRBJ2-4; D possibly matches TRBD1 or TRBD2 (5 bases each). Trimming removed 1 base at V and 6 bases at J, with 10 bases between. The CDR3 length is 14 residues. CDR1 is SGHTA and CDR2 is FQGNSA in the germline V gene. DNA of the CDR3: TGTGCCAGCAGCTTAGGTGGGACGGTAAACATTCAGTACTTC. It specifies CASSLGGTVNIQYF. The entire variable domain, with the rest obtained from reference TRBV7-2 and TRBJ2-4, is as follows: GAGVSQSPSNKVTEKGKDVELRCDPISGHTALYWYRQSLGQGLEFLIYFQGNSAPDKSGLPSDRFSAERTGGSVSTLTIQRTQQEDSAVYLCASSLGGTVNIQYFGAGTRLSVL.

V is TRBV7-9 and J is TRBJ1-1; D is possibly TRBD1 (5 bases). Germline CDR1 is SEHNR and CDR2 is FQNEAQ (reference sequence). CDR3 length: 14 amino acids. Trimming stripped 2 bases from V and 3 bases from J, with 10 bases between. The CDR3 coding sequence is TGTGCCAGCAGCTTATCATCGGGGGACACTGAAGCTTTCTTT. Translating it yields CASSLSSGDTEAFF.

This chain uses TRBV20-1 with TRBJ2-5; 9 bases match TRBD1. The CDR3 is made up of 16 amino acids. With 4 bases clipped from V and 5 bases from J, the junction kept 14 bases outside the gene matches. Germline CDR1 DFQATT, CDR2 SNEGSKA (reference sequence). For the CDR3, the DNA is TGCAGTGCTACCGCTGAGAGAGGACAGGGGACGGAGACCCAGTACTTC. It yields the protein CSATAERGQGTETQYF.